This T cell receptor (beta chain) is from a study of cytomegalovirus exposure and HLA in healthy donors. Researchers ran the PCR with 60 Vbeta and 13 Jbeta primers. Clones were sequenced by immunoSEQ multiplex PCR, and TCRdb holds only the in-frame ones, with some missing. The table for this sample gives some 130,000 clones. Healthy donors of bone marrow made up the group. CDR3 size: 20 residues. This sequence was found in a man aged 18 to 29 in good health and CMV-seronegative. Sequenced sample: PBMCs. The rearrangement uses TRBV21-1 and TRBJ1-6. TRBV21-1 has pseudogene status. This chain's CDR3 is CASSKEGGAAIPLRNSPLHF. CDR3 in DNA: TGTGCCAGCAGCAAAGAAGGAGGGGCCGCTATCCCTTTGAGGAATTCACCCCTCCACTTT.